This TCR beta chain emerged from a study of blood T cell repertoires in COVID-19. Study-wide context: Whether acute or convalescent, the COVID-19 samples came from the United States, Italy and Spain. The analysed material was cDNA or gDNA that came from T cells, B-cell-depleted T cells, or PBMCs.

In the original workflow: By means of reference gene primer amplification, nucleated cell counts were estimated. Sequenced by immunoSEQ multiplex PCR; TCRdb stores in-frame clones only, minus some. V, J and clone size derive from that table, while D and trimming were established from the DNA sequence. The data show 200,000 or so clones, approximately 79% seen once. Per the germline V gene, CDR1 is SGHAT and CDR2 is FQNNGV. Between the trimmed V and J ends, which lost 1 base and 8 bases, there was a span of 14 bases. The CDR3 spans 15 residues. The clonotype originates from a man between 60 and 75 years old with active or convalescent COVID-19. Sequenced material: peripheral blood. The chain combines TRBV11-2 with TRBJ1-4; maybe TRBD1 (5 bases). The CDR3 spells CASSLGGDPVEKLFF. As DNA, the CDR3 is TGTGCCAGCAGCTTAGGCGGGGACCCCGTGGAAAAACTGTTTTTT.